Listed below are T cell receptor beta chains from one sample, sequenced in a study of blood T cells in healthy people across ages. TCRdb re-derived calls from the 5' RACE reads in MiXCR, one entry per CDR3 protein. Counted here are 1.8 million or so distinct CDR3 sequences, 39% occurring once; the ten biggest clones make up about 23%. Sequenced material: blood. These receptor sequences come from a human donor in good health. Each CDR3 is given with its conserved first and last residue. The order of the fields is CDR3 protein, CDR3 DNA, J gene, clone size, V gene, D gene. A D gene is named only where the DNA matches it firmly. The listing skips clone size in some rows; elsewhere it reads once, few, many or a size class.

CDR3: CASSFGLAGNNEQFF; DNA: TGCGCCAGCAGCTTCGGACTAGCGGGAAACAATGAGCAGTTCTTC; J: TRBJ2-1; size: .; V: TRBV5-1; D: TRBD2
CDR3: CSASLATTDTQYF; DNA: TGCAGTGCTAGCCTAGCGACAACAGATACGCAGTATTTT; J: TRBJ2-3; size: .; V: TRBV20-1; D: .
CDR3: CSATRDTFTDTQYF; DNA: TGCAGTGCCACACGGGACACTTTTACTGATACGCAGTATTTT; J: TRBJ2-3; size: many; V: TRBV20-1; D: .
CDR3: CASRLGLAGNQETQYF; DNA: TGTGCCAGCAGGCTTGGACTAGCGGGGAACCAAGAGACCCAGTACTTC; J: TRBJ2-5; size: few; V: TRBV28; D: TRBD2
CDR3: CASSGRDWAYEQYF; DNA: TGTGCCAGCAGTGGCCGGGACTGGGCCTACGAGCAGTACTTC; J: TRBJ2-7; size: .; V: TRBV6-1; D: .
CDR3: CASVGSAALDTQYF; DNA: TGCGCCAGCGTCGGGAGCGCCGCACTAGATACGCAGTATTTT; J: TRBJ2-3; size: few; V: TRBV5-1; D: .
CDR3: CASSQRLNSYEQYF; DNA: TGTGCCAGCAGTCAGCGACTGAACTCCTACGAGCAGTACTTC; J: TRBJ2-7; size: few; V: TRBV28; D: .
CDR3: CASSFRARSSYNEQFF; DNA: TGCGCCAGCAGTTTCAGGGCCCGAAGCTCCTACAATGAGCAGTTCTTC; J: TRBJ2-1; size: once; V: TRBV5-1; D: .
CDR3: CATSGGATDTQYF; DNA: TGTGCCACAAGCGGGGGGGCGACAGATACGCAGTATTTT; J: TRBJ2-3; size: .; V: TRBV7-9; D: TRBD2
CDR3: CATSVDRGFTNEQFF; DNA: TGTGCCACCAGCGTAGACAGGGGCTTTACAAATGAGCAGTTCTTC; J: TRBJ2-1; size: few; V: TRBV15; D: TRBD1
CDR3: CASLTWDTEAFF; DNA: TGTGCCAGCCTAACTTGGGACACTGAAGCTTTCTTT; J: TRBJ1-1; size: .; V: TRBV6-6; D: .
CDR3: CSVADLAGGEDTQYF; DNA: TGCAGCGTTGCCGACCTAGCGGGGGGGGAAGATACGCAGTATTTT; J: TRBJ2-3; size: .; V: TRBV29-1; D: TRBD2
CDR3: CASSATGFESYTF; DNA: TGTGCCAGCAGCGCGACAGGGTTTGAAAGCTACACCTTC; J: TRBJ1-2; size: .; V: TRBV9; D: TRBD1
CDR3: CASSVGPGLSYEQYF; DNA: TGTGCCAGCAGCGTAGGTCCAGGCCTATCCTACGAGCAGTACTTC; J: TRBJ2-7; size: .; V: TRBV9; D: .
CDR3: CASSRDRYNPYEQYF; DNA: TGTGCCAGCAGCCGAGACAGGTATAACCCCTACGAGCAGTACTTC; J: TRBJ2-7; size: .; V: TRBV6-1; D: .
CDR3: CAISKEGSPDTQYF; DNA: TGTGCCATCAGTAAGGAGGGGAGCCCAGATACGCAGTATTTT; J: TRBJ2-3; size: .; V: TRBV10-3; D: .
CDR3: CSFFGQDQETQYF; DNA: TGCAGTTTTTTTGGACAGGACCAAGAGACCCAGTACTTC; J: TRBJ2-5; size: .; V: TRBV20-1; D: TRBD1
CDR3: CAGSPVETMRKLFF; DNA: TGTGCCGGCAGCCCGGTAGAGACGATGAGGAAACTGTTTTTT; J: TRBJ1-4; size: few; V: TRBV3-1; D: .
CDR3: CASSSGPPESYGYTF; DNA: TGCGCCAGCAGCTCGGGGCCTCCGGAGAGCTATGGCTACACCTTC; J: TRBJ1-2; size: few; V: TRBV5-1; D: .
CDR3: CSARTRDTRTDTQYF; DNA: TGCAGTGCTAGAACCCGGGACACTCGCACAGATACGCAGTATTTT; J: TRBJ2-3; size: .; V: TRBV20-1; D: .
CDR3: CASSTRQGYGYTF; DNA: TGTGCCAGCAGCACCCGACAGGGCTATGGCTACACCTTC; J: TRBJ1-2; size: few; V: TRBV3-1; D: TRBD1
CDR3: CASSLQVLNYGYTF; DNA: TGTGCCAGCAGCTTGCAGGTTCTTAACTATGGCTACACCTTC; J: TRBJ1-2; size: .; V: TRBV7-2; D: .
CDR3: CASSLVSGEHEQYF; DNA: TGTGCCAGCAGCTTGGTTTCCGGGGAGCACGAGCAGTACTTC; J: TRBJ2-7; size: .; V: TRBV7-2; D: .
CDR3: CASKIRGPDEKLFF; DNA: TGTGCCAGCAAAATCCGGGGGCCGGACGAAAAACTGTTTTTT; J: TRBJ1-4; size: few; V: TRBV12-3/TRBV12-4; D: .
CDR3: CSAPGGTGENQPQHF; DNA: TGCAGTGCGCCGGGCGGGACAGGGGAAAATCAGCCCCAGCATTTT; J: TRBJ1-5; size: .; V: TRBV20-1; D: TRBD1
CDR3: CASSEGSNYGYTF; DNA: TGTGCCAGCAGTGAGGGCAGCAACTATGGCTACACCTTC; J: TRBJ1-2; size: .; V: TRBV6-1; D: .
CDR3: CAWSVLGLSIGYTF; DNA: TGTGCCTGGAGTGTACTCGGGTTGAGCATTGGCTACACCTTC; J: TRBJ1-2; size: .; V: TRBV30; D: .
CDR3: CSVVAGDYGYTF; DNA: TGCAGCGTTGTAGCGGGCGACTATGGCTACACCTTC; J: TRBJ1-2; size: many; V: TRBV29-1; D: .
CDR3: CASSPLASFNTIYF; DNA: TGTGCCAGCAGTCCCTTGGCATCATTCAACACCATATATTTT; J: TRBJ1-3; size: few; V: TRBV12-3/TRBV12-4; D: .
CDR3: CASSYSSPTGQYF; DNA: TGTGCCAGCAGTTACTCTTCTCCAACGGGGCAGTACTTC; J: TRBJ2-4; size: few; V: TRBV6-2/TRBV6-3; D: .
CDR3: CSAVSLIVNSYGQYF; DNA: TGCAGTGCCGTTAGCCTGATCGTCAATTCCTACGGGCAGTACTTC; J: TRBJ2-4; size: few; V: TRBV20-1; D: .